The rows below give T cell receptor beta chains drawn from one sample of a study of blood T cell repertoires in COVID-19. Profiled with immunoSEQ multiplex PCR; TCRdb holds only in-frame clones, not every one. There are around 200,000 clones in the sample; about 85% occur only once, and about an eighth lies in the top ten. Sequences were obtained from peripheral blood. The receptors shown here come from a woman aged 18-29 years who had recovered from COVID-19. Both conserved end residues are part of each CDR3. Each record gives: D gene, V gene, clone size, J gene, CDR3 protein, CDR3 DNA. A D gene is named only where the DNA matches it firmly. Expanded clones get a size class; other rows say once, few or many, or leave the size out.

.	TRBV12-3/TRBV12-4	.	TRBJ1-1	CASGQRNEAFF	TGTGCCAGCGGACAGAGGAATGAAGCTTTCTTT
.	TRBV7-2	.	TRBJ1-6	CASSLDRVGNSPLHF	TGTGCCAGCAGCTTAGACAGGGTAGGGAATTCACCCCTCCACTTT
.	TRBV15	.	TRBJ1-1	CATSYTGHDTEAFF	TGTGCCACCAGCTATACAGGGCATGACACTGAAGCTTTCTTT
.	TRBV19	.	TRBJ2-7	CASSINRDEQYF	TGTGCCAGTAGTATAAATCGCGACGAGCAGTACTTC
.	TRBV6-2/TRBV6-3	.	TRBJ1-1	CASSVTGVSTEAFF	TGTGCCAGCAGTGTGACTGGAGTGAGCACTGAAGCTTTCTTT
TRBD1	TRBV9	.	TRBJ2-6	CASSQGVHNVLTF	TGTGCCAGCAGCCAGGGGGTTCACAACGTCCTGACTTTC
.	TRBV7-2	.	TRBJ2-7	CASSLGDFGVSSYEQYF	TGTGCCAGCAGCTTAGGGGACTTCGGGGTTTCCTCCTACGAGCAGTACTTC
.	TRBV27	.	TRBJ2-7	CASSLGGPGHPLYEQYF	TGTGCCAGCAGTTTAGGGGGCCCAGGGCACCCCCTCTACGAGCAGTACTTC
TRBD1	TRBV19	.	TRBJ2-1	CASNTDRVSLEQFF	TGTGCCAGTAACACGGACAGGGTCAGCCTCGAGCAGTTCTTC
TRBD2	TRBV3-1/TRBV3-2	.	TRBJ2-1	CASRGTSGGSSYNEQFF	TGTGCCAGCAGGGGGACTAGCGGGGGGTCCTCCTACAATGAGCAGTTCTTC
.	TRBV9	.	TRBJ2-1	CASSVAIGGSGDEQFF	TGTGCCAGCAGCGTAGCTATCGGTGGGAGTGGCGATGAGCAGTTCTTC
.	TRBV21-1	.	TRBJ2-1	CADEGGRRYNEQFF	TGTGCAGACGAGGGCGGGAGGAGGTACAATGAGCAGTTCTTC
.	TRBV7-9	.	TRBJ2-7	CASSPPYVLSSYEQYF	TGTGCCAGCAGCCCCCCGTATGTACTTAGCTCCTACGAGCAGTACTTC
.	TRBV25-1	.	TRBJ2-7	CASSDRRDEQYF	TGTGCCAGCAGTGATCGGAGGGACGAGCAGTACTTC
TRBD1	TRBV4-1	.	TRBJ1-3	CASSQVPGQAGNTIYF	TGCGCCAGCAGCCAAGTCCCGGGACAGGCTGGAAACACCATATATTTT
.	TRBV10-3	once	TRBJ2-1	CAISDEPMNLYNEQFF	TGTGCCATCAGTGATGAGCCGATGAACCTCTACAATGAGCAGTTCTTC
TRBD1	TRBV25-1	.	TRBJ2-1	CASSGGQGRNEQFF	TGTGCCAGCAGTGGAGGACAGGGACGGAATGAGCAGTTCTTC
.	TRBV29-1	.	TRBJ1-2	CSVEDQLDYNYGYTF	TGCAGCGTTGAAGATCAACTCGACTATAACTATGGCTACACCTTC
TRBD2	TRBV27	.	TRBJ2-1	CASNLAGGYNEQFF	TGTGCCAGCAACTTAGCGGGAGGCTACAATGAGCAGTTCTTC
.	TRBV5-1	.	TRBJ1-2	CASSLGDKIRGGYTF	TGCGCCAGCAGCTTGGGTGACAAAATTAGGGGTGGCTACACCTTC
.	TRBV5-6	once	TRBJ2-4	CASSLVEQNIQYF	TGTGCCAGCAGCTTGGTGGAGCAAAACATTCAGTACTTC
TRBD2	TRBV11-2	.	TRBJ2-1	CASSLKGRASGTRYNEQFF	TGTGCCAGCAGCTTAAAGGGGCGGGCTAGCGGGACCCGATACAATGAGCAGTTCTTC
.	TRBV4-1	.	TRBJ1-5	CASSQAPQGNQPQHF	TGCGCCAGCAGCCAAGCACCTCAGGGTAATCAGCCCCAGCATTTT
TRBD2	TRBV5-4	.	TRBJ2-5	CATSNQGLAEETQYF	TGTGCCACCTCGAACCAGGGACTAGCCGAAGAGACCCAGTACTTC
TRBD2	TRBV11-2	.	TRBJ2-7	CASGGGLGLFEQYF	TGTGCCAGCGGGGGGGGACTAGGATTGTTCGAGCAGTACTTC
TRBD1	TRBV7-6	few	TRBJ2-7	CASSGWDRTYEQYF	TGTGCCAGCAGCGGATGGGACAGAACCTACGAGCAGTACTTC
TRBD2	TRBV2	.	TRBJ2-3	CASRGGRRDTQYF	TGTGCCAGCAGGGGCGGGAGAAGGGATACGCAGTATTTT
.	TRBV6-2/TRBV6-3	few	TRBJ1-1	CASSQPDRNTEAFF	TGTGCCAGCAGTCAGCCCGACAGGAACACTGAAGCTTTCTTT
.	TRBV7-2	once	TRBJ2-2	CASSLQTNTGELFF	TGTGCCAGCAGCTTGCAGACGAACACCGGGGAGCTGTTTTTT
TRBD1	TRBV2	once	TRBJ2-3	CASRDREPPGDTQYF	TGTGCCAGCCGGGACAGGGAGCCTCCGGGAGATACGCAGTATTTT
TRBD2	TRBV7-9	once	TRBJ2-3	CASSTTTSGRAADTQYF	TGTGCCAGCAGCACTACGACTAGCGGGAGGGCGGCGGATACGCAGTATTTT
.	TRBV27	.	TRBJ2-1	CASSLALSRPRVYNEQFF	TGTGCCAGCAGTTTAGCCCTCTCGCGGCCGCGGGTCTACAATGAGCAGTTCTTC
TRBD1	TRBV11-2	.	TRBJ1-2	CASSFTMTGAYGYTF	TGTGCCAGCAGCTTCACGATGACAGGGGCTTATGGCTACACCTTC
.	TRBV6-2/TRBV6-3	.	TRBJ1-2	CASSYDTGNGYTF	TGTGCCAGCAGTTACGATACAGGAAACGGCTACACCTTC
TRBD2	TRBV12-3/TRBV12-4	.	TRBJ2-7	CASREREYGEQYF	TGTGCCAGCCGAGAGCGGGAGTATGGCGAGCAGTACTTC
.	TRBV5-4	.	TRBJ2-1	CASSSTDTKQFF	TGTGCCAGCAGCTCGACAGATACTAAGCAGTTCTTC
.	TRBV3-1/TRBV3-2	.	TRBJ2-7	CASSQGTSSYEQYF	TGTGCCAGCAGCCAAGGGACATCCTCCTACGAGCAGTACTTC
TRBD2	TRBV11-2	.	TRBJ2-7	CASSLRFLAGTYEQYF	TGTGCCAGCAGCTTGCGGTTCCTAGCGGGGACCTACGAGCAGTACTTC
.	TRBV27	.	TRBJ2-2	CASSPLGGTGELFF	TGTGCCAGCAGCCCGCTAGGAGGCACCGGGGAGCTGTTTTTT
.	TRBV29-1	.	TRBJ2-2	CSVDWTGELFF	TGCAGCGTTGATTGGACAGGGGAGCTGTTTTTT
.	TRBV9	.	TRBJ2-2	CASKKGSDGELFF	TGTGCCAGCAAGAAGGGGTCGGACGGGGAGCTGTTTTTT
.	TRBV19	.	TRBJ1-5	CASSVVRDSNQPQHF	TGTGCCAGTAGTGTGGTGAGGGATAGCAATCAGCCCCAGCATTTT
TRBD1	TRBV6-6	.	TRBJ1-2	CASSWDSPRGYTF	TGTGCCAGCAGCTGGGACAGCCCGAGAGGCTACACCTTC
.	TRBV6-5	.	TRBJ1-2	CASRYLSGYTF	TGTGCCAGCAGATATCTAAGTGGCTACACCTTC
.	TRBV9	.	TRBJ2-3	CASSWDSAGDTQYF	TGTGCCAGCAGCTGGGACTCCGCGGGAGATACGCAGTATTTT
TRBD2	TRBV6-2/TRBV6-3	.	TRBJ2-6	CASSYSGGGRGFSGANVLTF	TGTGCCAGCAGTTACTCGGGAGGCGGGAGGGGTTTCTCTGGGGCCAACGTCCTGACTTTC
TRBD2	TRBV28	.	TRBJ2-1	CASRPGLAGNNEQFF	TGTGCCAGCAGGCCGGGACTAGCGGGGAACAATGAGCAGTTCTTC
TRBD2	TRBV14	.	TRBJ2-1	CASSQGLAGGWGYNEQFF	TGTGCCAGCAGCCAAGGACTAGCGGGAGGTTGGGGCTACAATGAGCAGTTCTTC
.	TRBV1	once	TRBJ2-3	CTSTLLGSGRVTDTQYF	TGCACCAGCACCCTACTGGGTAGCGGGAGAGTAACAGATACGCAGTATTTT
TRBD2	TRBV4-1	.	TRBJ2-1	CASSQLTSGRKNEQFF	TGCGCCAGCAGCCAACTAACTAGCGGGAGAAAGAATGAGCAGTTCTTC
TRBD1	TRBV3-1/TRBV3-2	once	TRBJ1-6	CASSQGSGTGFQSGHLHF	TGTGCCAGCAGCCAAGGTAGCGGGACAGGGTTTCAATCGGGGCACCTCCACTTT
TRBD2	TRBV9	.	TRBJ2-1	CASSASGTSPWQFF	TGTGCCAGCAGCGCCTCCGGGACTAGCCCCTGGCAGTTCTTC
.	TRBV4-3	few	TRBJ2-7	CASSQGREQYF	TGCGCCAGCAGCCAAGGTCGCGAGCAGTACTTC
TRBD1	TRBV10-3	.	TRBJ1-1	CAISDRGPEAFF	TGTGCCATCAGCGACAGGGGGCCTGAAGCTTTCTTT
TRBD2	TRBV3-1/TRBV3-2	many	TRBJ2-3	CASSQFLAGLTDTQYF	TGTGCCAGCAGCCAGTTTCTAGCGGGTCTCACAGATACGCAGTATTTT
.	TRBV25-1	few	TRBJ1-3	CASSDGSSGNTIYF	TGTGCCAGCAGTGATGGGAGCTCTGGAAACACCATATATTTT
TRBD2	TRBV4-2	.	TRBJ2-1	CASSHLAGDQFF	TGTGCCAGCAGCCATTTAGCGGGAGATCAGTTCTTC
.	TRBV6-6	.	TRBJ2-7	CATTTGYPYEQYF	TGTGCCACCACAACAGGGTATCCCTACGAGCAGTACTTC
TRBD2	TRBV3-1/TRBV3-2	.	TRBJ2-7	CASSQDREGIYEQYF	TGTGCCAGCAGCCAAGACAGGGAGGGAATCTACGAGCAGTACTTC